One and the same sample provided the 5 T cell receptor beta chains below, sequenced in a study of T-cell reconstitution after alpha-beta-depleted transplantation in children. Library preparation (for TCRbeta) was performed with unique molecular identifiers. TCRdb re-called the PCR reads through MiXCR, storing one row per CDR3 protein. The table lists 600,000 to 700,000 distinct CDR3 sequences, around 13% of them singletons, with 0.79% in the top ten. The sequencing used PBMCs, collected before TCRalphabeta/CD19-depleted stem cell transplant. These receptors originate from a girl aged 2-15 years with congenital amegakaryocytic thrombocytopenia, due to receive a stem cell transplant.

This clonotype appeared many times. The chain is built from TRBV20-1 and TRBJ1-2, with D hard to call. The CDR3 sequence is 14 residues long. Trimming pared 0 bases from V and 7 bases from J, leaving 15 bases between. Looked up from germline, CDR1 is DFQATT and CDR2 is SNEGSKA (reference sequence). CDR3 nucleotides: TGCAGTGCTAGAGATTTTAAGGGTATTGTTGGCTACACCTTC. It yields the protein CSARDFKGIVGYTF.

This clonotype was picked up a small number of times. The chain has TRBV20-1 and TRBJ1-2; TRBD1 is a possible D gene (6 bases). Trimming removed 0 bases at V and 7 bases at J, with 15 bases between. Germline CDR1 DFQATT, CDR2 SNEGSKA (reference sequence). The CDR3 length is 14 residues. DNA of the CDR3: TGCAGTGCTAGAGATGGATGGGGGCGAGGTGGCTACACCTTC. It codes for CSARDGWGRGGYTF.

Many counts were recorded for this clonotype. The CDR3 region is CASQRGGNQPQHF. CDR3 nucleotide sequence: TGTGCCAGCCAGAGGGGCGGCAATCAGCCCCAGCATTTT. The rearrangement links TRBV6-1 to TRBJ1-5; tentatively, D is TRBD1 (5 bases). Germline V CDR1 and CDR2: MNHNS, SASEGT. This CDR3 spans 13 amino acids. Trimming took 8 bases from V and 2 from J, leaving 10 bases between them.

The V gene is TRBV5-1, the J gene TRBJ2-1; the D gene is possibly TRBD1 (6 bases). CDR3 length: 16 residues. Germline-derived CDR1 and CDR2 are SGHRS and YFSETQ. With 5 bases removed from V and 1 base from J, the gap between germline ends came to 16 bases. CDR3 in DNA: TGCGCCAGCAGTCCTTCGACAGGTCGGTCCTACAATGAGCAGTTCTTC. This sequence encodes CASSPSTGRSYNEQFF.

This clonotype turned up a few times. The rearrangement joins TRBV20-1 to TRBJ1-5, with 7 nucleotides matching TRBD1. This CDR3 contains 18 residues. Looked up from germline, CDR1 is DFQATT and CDR2 is SNEGSKA (reference sequence). J gave up 0 bases and V 6 bases, and 17 bases lay outside the gene matches. The CDR3 protein is CSATGTAIIGYSNQPQHF. Written as DNA, the CDR3 is TGCAGTGCAACCGGGACAGCCATCATAGGCTATAGCAATCAGCCCCAGCATTTT.